This entry is about one T cell receptor (beta chain). Antigen unknown. The CDR3 consists of 15 residues. After removal of 0 bases from V and 4 bases from J, the junction contained 2 bases not matched to a gene. Germline CDR1 and CDR2: SGHDT and YYEEEE. Only in-frame clones appear in the TCRdb table, and some are missing; sequencing was by immunoSEQ multiplex PCR. The sample lists 140,000 to 150,000 clones; approximately 90% were seen once. The data originate from a study of T cell responses to AZD1222 COVID-19 vaccine. Study findings and constraints: Just six AZD1222 recipients were seropositive at baseline. Nearly half of spike-specific TCRs reportedly target variant regions that are unmutated in the B.1.351 and B.1.1.7 variants. Spike regions recognized by vaccine-associated CD4 TCRs spanned the protein, led by 160-218 and 743-854. Repertoire samples came only from after the peak T cell response.

The chain is built from TRBV5-6 and TRBJ2-5, with 11 bases fitting TRBD1. The sample was peripheral blood, taken on day 0 of AZD1222 vaccination. The TCR was taken from an adult in good health. CDR3 coding DNA: TGTGCCAGCAGCTTGGTAGGGACAGGGGGAGAGACCCAGTACTTC. Protein sequence: CASSLVGTGGETQYF.